The 30 T cell receptor beta chains in this list originate from one sample, sequenced in a study of T cell responses to AZD1222 COVID-19 vaccine. Data came from immunoSEQ multiplex PCR; TCRdb stores just in-frame clones and leaves some out. Among about 94,000 clones listed, around nine tenths were seen once. The specimen was peripheral blood, collected on day 0 of AZD1222 vaccination. Every receptor here comes from an adult in good health.

This chain uses TRBV6-5 with TRBJ1-2; 9 bases agree with TRBD1. CDR1 is MNHEY, CDR2 SVGAGI, per germline. The junction had 7 bases not matched to a gene; V was cut back by 1 base and J by 7 bases. The CDR3 extends over 15 amino acids. CDR3 amino acids: CASSYWGQGSSGYTF. In DNA form, the CDR3 reads TGTGCCAGCAGTTACTGGGGACAGGGAAGTTCTGGCTACACCTTC.

The J gene is TRBJ2-7, the V gene TRBV11-3, with D perhaps matching TRBD1 or TRBD2 (5 bases each). Trimming shortened V by 1 base and J by 5 bases, and 15 bases separated the two germline ends. This CDR3 spans 15 amino acids. CDR1 SGHNT and CDR2 YENEEA come from the germline V gene. The CDR3 region is CASSLGRGDLDEQYF. The CDR3 bases are TGTGCCAGCAGCTTAGGCAGAGGGGATCTGGACGAGCAGTACTTC.

The chain employs TRBV7-8 and TRBJ1-2, with D possibly being TRBD1 (5 bases). There are 14 residues in the CDR3. Trimming left V 5 bases short and J 1 base short, with 11 bases between. Germline CDR1 reads SGHVS; CDR2 reads FQNEAQ. This chain's CDR3 is CASSPGGGNYGYTF. The DNA for the CDR3 is TGTGCCAGCAGCCCCGGCGGGGGTAACTATGGCTACACCTTC.

This chain connects TRBV6-5 to TRBJ2-1, with D tentatively TRBD1 (5 bases). The CDR3 loop spans 15 amino acids. The V gene lost 6 bases and the J gene lost 3 bases, with 15 bases spanning the gap. The V gene's germline CDR1 is MNHEY and CDR2 SVGAGI. The CDR3 here is CASSLGAGYYNEQFF. DNA of the CDR3: TGTGCCAGCAGCCTTGGAGCAGGGTACTACAATGAGCAGTTCTTC.

The chain carries TRBV7-9 and TRBJ2-7, with 8 bases matching TRBD1. After removal of 5 bases from V and 5 bases from J, the junction contained 11 bases not matched to a gene. CDR1 and CDR2 from the germline V gene are SEHNR and FQNEAQ (reference sequence). The CDR3 covers 15 residues. The CDR3 region is CASSLLSGGPDEQYF. CDR3 DNA sequence: TGTGCCAGCAGCCTGCTTTCAGGGGGCCCCGACGAGCAGTACTTC.

The rearrangement links TRBV30 to TRBJ1-4; 8 bases fit TRBD1. J lost 6 bases, V lost 5 bases, and 8 bases had no gene match. The germline CDR1 and CDR2 sequences are GTSNPN and SVGIG (reference sequence). There are 14 residues in the CDR3. In DNA form, the CDR3 reads TGTGCCTGGGGCCGACAGGGGACCTATGAAAAACTGTTTTTT. It is translated as CAWGRQGTYEKLFF.

This clone occurred once. V gene TRBV19 combines with J gene TRBJ1-1; TRBD1 is a possible D gene (5 bases). Trimming left V 3 bases short and J 5 bases short, with 13 bases between. From germline, CDR1 is LNHDA and CDR2 SQIVND (reference sequence). The CDR3 has 14 residues. DNA of the CDR3: TGTGCCAGTAGTATTCCCCAGAGGGGAACTGAAGCTTTCTTT. Its protein product is CASSIPQRGTEAFF.

The chain recombines TRBV5-1 with TRBJ2-7; 10 nucleotides agree with TRBD1. Germline-derived CDR1 and CDR2 are SGHRS and YFSETQ. This CDR3 is built from 15 residues. V lost 7 bases to trimming and J lost 7 bases; unmatched junction nucleotides: 14. The CDR3 sequence is CASAEVGTGAREQYF. In nucleotides, the CDR3 is TGCGCCAGCGCGGAGGTGGGGACAGGGGCACGGGAGCAGTACTTC.

The V call is TRBV5-5, the J call TRBJ1-1, with TRBD1 identical over 8 bases. CDR3 length: 16 amino acids. Germline V gives CDR1 SGHKS, CDR2 YYEKEE (reference sequence). Germline trimming cut 2 bases from V and 0 bases from J; bases unmatched to any gene: 6. CDR3 sequence reads: CASSLLDRGVNTEAFF. In nucleotides, the CDR3 is TGTGCCAGCAGCTTACTCGACAGGGGCGTGAACACTGAAGCTTTCTTT. The entire variable domain, with the rest obtained from reference TRBV5-5 and TRBJ1-1, is as follows: DAGVTQSPTHLIKTRGQQVTLRCSPISGHKSVSWYQQVLGQGPQFIFQYYEKEERGRGNFPDRFSARQFPNYSSELNVNALLLGDSALYLCASSLLDRGVNTEAFFGQGTRLTVV.

V is TRBV5-5 and J is TRBJ1-2, with 10 positions matching TRBD1. Germline CDR1 is SGHKS and CDR2 is YYEKEE (reference sequence). V was clipped by 4 bases and J by 8 bases; unmatched bases: 14. This CDR3 has 16 amino acids. Here the CDR3 DNA reads TGTGCCAGCAGCCCCATTTTTATCGGGACAGGGGAAGGCTACACCTTC. Its translation is CASSPIFIGTGEGYTF.

This rearrangement joins TRBV7-2 to TRBJ2-3; D remains unclear. The CDR3 totals 12 residues. Per germline, CDR1 SGHTA and CDR2 FQGNSA. V dropped 1 base and J dropped 4 bases, with 3 bases sitting between them. CDR3 DNA sequence: TGTGCCAGCAGCTTAGGAGCAGATACGCAGTATTTT. Its translation: CASSLGADTQYF.

CDR3 coding DNA: TGTGCCAGCAGGTCCCGGCAGGGTAGTTACGAGCAGTACTTC. Amino acids: CASRSRQGSYEQYF. This sequence joins TRBV5-5 and TRBJ2-7, with D perhaps matching TRBD1 (5 bases). CDR3 length equals 14 residues. CDR1 is SGHKS and CDR2 is YYEKEE in the germline V gene (reference sequence). V lost 5 bases to trimming and J lost 4 bases, with 16 bases between them.

The gene calls are TRBV30 and TRBJ1-1; 10 nucleotides line up with TRBD1. The CDR3 is 14 residues long. Unmatched junction bases numbered 4, after V lost 5 bases and J lost 1 base. Germline lookup yields CDR1 GTSNPN and CDR2 SVGIG (reference sequence). CDR3 amino acids: CAWGTGVGNTEAFF. The CDR3, as DNA: TGTGCCTGGGGGACAGGGGTAGGGAACACTGAAGCTTTCTTT.

The V and J genes are TRBV5-6 and TRBJ1-4; D remains ambiguous. The germline V and J ends were trimmed by 0 bases and 4 bases, with 7 bases remaining between them. This CDR3 spans 14 amino acids. The germline gives CDR1 SGHDT, CDR2 YYEEEE. CDR3 DNA sequence: TGTGCCAGCAGCTTGGCCGGAATTAATGAAAAACTGTTTTTT. This encodes CASSLAGINEKLFF.

The chain recombines TRBV3-1 (or the pseudogene TRBV3-2) with TRBJ2-3, with 7 positions matching TRBD1. Trimming removed 4 bases from V and 0 bases from J; junction bases left unmatched: 13. The CDR3 runs 18 residues. CDR1 is LGHDT and CDR2 is YNNKEL in the germline V gene (reference sequence). CDR3 in amino acids: CASSPEIYRGQSTDTQYF. The CDR3 nucleotides read TGTGCCAGCAGCCCCGAGATCTACAGGGGCCAGAGCACAGATACGCAGTATTTT.

The rearrangement links TRBV5-5 to TRBJ1-1; D not resolved. This CDR3 comprises 16 residues. Trimming took 2 bases from V and 2 from J, leaving 16 bases between them. The germline CDR1 and CDR2 sequences are SGHKS and YYEKEE (reference sequence). The CDR3 DNA reads as TGTGCCAGCAGCTTCTTAGGGTCGGCGATCAACACTGAAGCTTTCTTT. Its translation: CASSFLGSAINTEAFF.

The V gene is TRBV30, the J gene TRBJ1-5; D is perhaps TRBD1 (6 bases). V shed 3 bases and J shed 5 bases, with 14 bases lying between them. Germline CDR1 is GTSNPN and CDR2 is SVGIG (reference sequence). The CDR3 spans 14 residues. This CDR3 is CAWSRTTGDQPQHF. The DNA of the CDR3 is TGTGCCTGGAGCAGAACGACAGGTGATCAGCCCCAGCATTTT. Full variable domain (outside the CDR3, taken from reference TRBV30 and TRBJ1-5): SQTIHQWPATLVQPVGSPLSLECTVEGTSNPNLYWYRQAAGRGLQLLFYSVGIGQISSEVPQNLSASRPQDRQFILSSKKLLLSDSGFYLCAWSRTTGDQPQHFGDGTRLSIL.

The chain is built from TRBV28 and TRBJ1-3, with a weak D call TRBD1 (6 bases). V was pared by 7 bases and J by 2 bases, with 6 bases between. CDR1 and CDR2 (germline): MDHEN, SYDVKM. CDR3 length: 12 residues. In nucleotides, the CDR3 is TGTGCCAGCAAGGGGGCTGGAAACACCATATATTTT. Protein sequence: CASKGAGNTIYF. The full variable domain, in which reference TRBV28 and TRBJ1-3 provide the parts outside the CDR3, is DVKVTQSSRYLVKRTGEKVFLECVQDMDHENMFWYRQDPGLGLRLIYFSYDVKMKEKGDIPEGYSVSREKKERFSLILESASTNQTSMYLCASKGAGNTIYFGEGSWLTVV.

The chain recombines TRBV28 with TRBJ2-1; TRBD2 is a possible D gene (6 bases). The CDR3 has 15 amino acids. V lost 2 bases, J lost 2 bases, and 10 bases lay in between. Germline V gives CDR1 MDHEN, CDR2 SYDVKM. The CDR3, as DNA: TGTGCCAGCAGTTTAGGGGGGAATCCCTACAATGAGCAGTTCTTC. Translation: CASSLGGNPYNEQFF.

The V gene is TRBV5-1, the J gene TRBJ1-2; 7 bases fit TRBD1. Germline CDR1 and CDR2: SGHRS and YFSETQ. Losses at the gene ends were 7 bases for V and 3 bases for J; bases not matched to a gene: 9. CDR3 size: 14 residues. The CDR3 DNA is TGCGCCAGCTCCGCGGGACAGTCTTACTATGGCTACACCTTC. This encodes CASSAGQSYYGYTF.

This chain links TRBV11-3 with TRBJ2-2; a weak D match, TRBD1 (7 bases). In germline, CDR1 is SGHNT, CDR2 YENEEA. Trimming stripped 1 base from V and 1 base from J, with 10 bases between. This CDR3 has 16 residues. The CDR3 region has the DNA TGTGCCAGCAGCTTAGGGCAGGGGGGGAACACCGGGGAGCTGTTTTTT. Its translation: CASSLGQGGNTGELFF.

This chain links TRBV19 with TRBJ2-5, with D perhaps given as TRBD1 or TRBD2 (6 bases each). Germline-derived CDR1 and CDR2 are LNHDA and SQIVND (reference sequence). V lost 4 bases, J lost 1 base, and 16 bases lay in between. This CDR3 spans 16 amino acids. The CDR3 region has the DNA TGTGCCAGTAGTACTTTAGGGGGAGGCCTCCAAGAGACCCAGTACTTC. Encoded protein: CASSTLGGGLQETQYF. Based on the CDR3 plus reference TRBV19 and TRBJ2-5, the full variable domain is DGGITQSPKYLFRKEGQNVTLSCEQNLNHDAMYWYRQDPGQGLRLIYYSQIVNDFQKGDIAEGYSVSREKKESFPLTVTSAQKNPTAFYLCASSTLGGGLQETQYFGPGTRLLVL.

The gene calls are TRBV2 and TRBJ1-2, with a tentative D call TRBD1 (6 bases). Trimming took off 6 bases at V and 3 bases at J, with 17 bases between the two ends. CDR1 and CDR2 from the germline V gene are SNHLY and FYNNEI. CDR3 length equals 15 residues. CDR3 in DNA: TGTGCCAGCAGCCCAGGGCCCGACAGGTACTATGGCTACACCTTC. Translating it yields CASSPGPDRYYGYTF.

The chain recombines TRBV19 with TRBJ1-1; no firm D call. There are 14 residues in the CDR3. V was pared by 6 bases and J by 0 bases, with 11 bases between. Germline values: CDR1 LNHDA, CDR2 SQIVND (reference sequence). This CDR3 reads CASSPIGMNTEAFF. CDR3 in DNA: TGTGCCAGTAGCCCCATCGGGATGAACACTGAAGCTTTCTTT.

This chain links TRBV29-1 with TRBJ1-1; 8 nucleotides agree with TRBD1. The CDR3 totals 13 residues. V shed 3 bases, J shed 5 bases, and the junction held 5 bases outside the gene matches. Looked up from germline, CDR1 is SQVTM and CDR2 is ANQGSEA. The CDR3 here is CSVEQGAGTEAFF. In DNA form, the CDR3 reads TGCAGCGTTGAGCAGGGGGCAGGGACTGAAGCTTTCTTT. The whole variable domain, filled in from reference TRBV29-1 and TRBJ1-1, reads SAVISQKPSRDICQRGTSLTIQCQVDSQVTMMFWYRQQPGQSLTLIATANQGSEATYESGFVIDKFPISRPNLTFSTLTVSNMSPEDSSIYLCSVEQGAGTEAFFGQGTRLTVV.

The gene calls are TRBV9 and TRBJ1-2; 8 nucleotides match TRBD1. CDR1 is SGDLS and CDR2 is YYNGEE in the germline V gene. This CDR3 region has 13 residues. V lost 4 bases and J lost 7; bases outside the gene matches: 6. The CDR3 bases are TGTGCCAGCAGCCTGGACAGGGCGGCTGGCTACACCTTC. Amino acid sequence: CASSLDRAAGYTF.

This clone was counted only a few times. The chain joins TRBV19 to TRBJ1-4; D not resolved. This CDR3 is 15 amino acids long. Germline loops: CDR1 LNHDA, CDR2 SQIVND (reference sequence). Trimming cost V 7 bases and J 0 bases, with 12 bases left between them. The CDR3 reads CASTNGVSTNEKLFF. The CDR3 nucleotides are TGTGCCAGTACTAACGGAGTTTCAACTAATGAAAAACTGTTTTTT.

The chain is built from TRBV6-5 and TRBJ2-2; D not certain. The germline V and J ends were trimmed by 2 bases and 3 bases, with 7 bases remaining between them. Germline CDR1 MNHEY, CDR2 SVGAGI. This CDR3 is built from 14 residues. The CDR3 bases are TGTGCCAGCAGTTACGGGAAATACACCGGGGAGCTGTTTTTT. Amino acids: CASSYGKYTGELFF.

V is TRBV19 and J is TRBJ1-3; D possibly corresponds to TRBD1 (6 bases). The V and J ends lost 7 bases and 3 bases respectively, with 13 bases between them. The CDR3 runs 14 residues. Germline V gives CDR1 LNHDA, CDR2 SQIVND (reference sequence). CDR3 amino acids: CASKKTGIGNTIYF. The CDR3 DNA sequence: TGTGCCAGTAAGAAGACAGGAATTGGAAACACCATATATTTT.

The V and J genes are TRBV11-3 and TRBJ1-2; 9 bases are shared with TRBD1. Germline loops: CDR1 SGHNT, CDR2 YENEEA. V was pared by 1 base and J by 7 bases, with 7 bases of the junction left unmatched. The CDR3 sequence is 15 residues long. CDR3 region: CASSLGYRGRVGYTF. In DNA form, the CDR3 reads TGTGCCAGCAGCTTAGGTTACAGGGGGCGCGTTGGCTACACCTTC.